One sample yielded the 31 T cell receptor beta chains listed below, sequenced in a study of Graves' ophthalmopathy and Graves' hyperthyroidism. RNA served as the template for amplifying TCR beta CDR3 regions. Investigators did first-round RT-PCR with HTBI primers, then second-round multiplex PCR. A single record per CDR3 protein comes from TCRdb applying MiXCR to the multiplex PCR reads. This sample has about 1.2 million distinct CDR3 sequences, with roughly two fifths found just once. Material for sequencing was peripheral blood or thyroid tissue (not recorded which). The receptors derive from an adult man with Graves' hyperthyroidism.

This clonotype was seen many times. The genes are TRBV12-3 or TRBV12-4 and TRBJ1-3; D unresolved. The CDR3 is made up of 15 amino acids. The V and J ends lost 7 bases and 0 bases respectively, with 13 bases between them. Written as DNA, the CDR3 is TGTGCCAGCATTAGGACGGCGAACTCTGGAAACACCATATATTTT. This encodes CASIRTANSGNTIYF.

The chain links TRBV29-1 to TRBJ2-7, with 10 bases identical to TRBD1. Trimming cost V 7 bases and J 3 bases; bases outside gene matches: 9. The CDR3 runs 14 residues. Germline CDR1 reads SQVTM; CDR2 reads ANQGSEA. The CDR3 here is CSGGGQGSIYEQYF. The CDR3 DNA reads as TGCAGCGGGGGGGGACAGGGGTCAATCTACGAGCAGTACTTC.

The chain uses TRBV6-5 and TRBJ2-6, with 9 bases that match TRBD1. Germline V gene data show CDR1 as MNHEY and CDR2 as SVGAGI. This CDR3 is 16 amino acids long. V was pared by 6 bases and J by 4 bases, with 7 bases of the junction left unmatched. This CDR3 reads CASSPGTGSGANVLTF. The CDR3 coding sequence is TGTGCCAGCAGCCCCGGGACAGGGTCAGGGGCCAACGTCCTGACTTTC.

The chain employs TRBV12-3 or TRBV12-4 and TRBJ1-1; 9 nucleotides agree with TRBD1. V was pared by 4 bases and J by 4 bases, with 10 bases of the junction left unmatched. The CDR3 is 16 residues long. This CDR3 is CASSSQLGTGSTEAFF. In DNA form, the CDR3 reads TGTGCCAGCAGTTCGCAGCTTGGGACAGGGAGCACTGAAGCTTTCTTT.

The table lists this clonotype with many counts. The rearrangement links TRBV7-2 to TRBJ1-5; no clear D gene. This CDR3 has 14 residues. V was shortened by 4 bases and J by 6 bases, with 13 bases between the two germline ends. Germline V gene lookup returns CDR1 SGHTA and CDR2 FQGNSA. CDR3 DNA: TGTGCCAGCAGCTCCGGATTTCCCAGTCAGCCCCAGCATTTT. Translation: CASSSGFPSQPQHF.

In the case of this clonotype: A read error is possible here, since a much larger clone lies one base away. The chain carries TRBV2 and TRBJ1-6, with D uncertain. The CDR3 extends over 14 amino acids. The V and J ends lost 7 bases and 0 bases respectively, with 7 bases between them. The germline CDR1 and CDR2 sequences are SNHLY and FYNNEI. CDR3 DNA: TGTGCCAGCAAGGTGAGCTCCTATAATTCACCCCTCCACTTT. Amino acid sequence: CASKVSSYNSPLHF. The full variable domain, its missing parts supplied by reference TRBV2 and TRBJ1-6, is EPEVTQTPSHQVTQMGQEVILRCVPISNHLYFYWYRQILGQKVEFLVSFYNNEISEKSEIFDDQFSVERPDGSNFTLKIRSTKLEDSAMYFCASKVSSYNSPLHFGNGTRLTVT.

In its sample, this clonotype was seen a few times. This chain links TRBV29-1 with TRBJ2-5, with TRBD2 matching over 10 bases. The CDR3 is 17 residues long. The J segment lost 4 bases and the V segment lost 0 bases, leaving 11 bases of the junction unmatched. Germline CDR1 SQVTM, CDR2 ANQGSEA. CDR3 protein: CSVEDPERGGYLETQYF. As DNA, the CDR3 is TGCAGCGTTGAAGATCCGGAGCGGGGGGGGTACTTAGAGACCCAGTACTTC.

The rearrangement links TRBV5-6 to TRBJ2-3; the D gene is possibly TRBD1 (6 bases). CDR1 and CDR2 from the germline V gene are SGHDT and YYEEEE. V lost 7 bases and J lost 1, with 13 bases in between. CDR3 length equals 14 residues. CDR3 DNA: TGTGCCAGCGAGGGGGTAAGGGGCACAGATACGCAGTATTTT. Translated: CASEGVRGTDTQYF. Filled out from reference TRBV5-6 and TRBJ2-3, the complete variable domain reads DAGVTQSPTHLIKTRGQQVTLRCSPKSGHDTVSWYQQALGQGPQFIFQYYEEEERQRGNFPDRFSGHQFPNYSSELNVNALLLGDSALYLCASEGVRGTDTQYFGPGTRLTVL.

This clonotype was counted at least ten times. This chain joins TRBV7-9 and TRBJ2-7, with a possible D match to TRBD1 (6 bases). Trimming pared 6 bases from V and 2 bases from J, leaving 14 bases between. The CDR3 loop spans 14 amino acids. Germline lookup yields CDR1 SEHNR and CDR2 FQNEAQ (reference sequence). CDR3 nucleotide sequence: TGTGCCAGCAGAGGCCCGGGACAAGCCTACGAGCAGTACTTC. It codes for CASRGPGQAYEQYF.

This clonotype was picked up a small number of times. The CDR3 protein is CASSKGLAGILRTGELFF. The CDR3 DNA is TGTGCCAGCAGCAAGGGACTAGCGGGAATACTCAGGACCGGGGAGCTGTTTTTT. The rearrangement joins TRBV7-9 to TRBJ2-2, with TRBD2 matching 13 bases. The CDR3 covers 18 residues. V gave up 5 bases and J gave up 5 bases; unmatched junction bases: 11. From germline, CDR1 is SEHNR and CDR2 FQNEAQ (reference sequence).

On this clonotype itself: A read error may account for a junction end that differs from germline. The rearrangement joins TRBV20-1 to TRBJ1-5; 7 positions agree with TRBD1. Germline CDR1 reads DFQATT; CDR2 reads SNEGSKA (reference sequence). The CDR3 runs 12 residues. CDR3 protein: CSAGTESQPQHF. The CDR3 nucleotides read TGTAGTGCCGGGACAGAAAGTCAGCCCCAGCATTTT.

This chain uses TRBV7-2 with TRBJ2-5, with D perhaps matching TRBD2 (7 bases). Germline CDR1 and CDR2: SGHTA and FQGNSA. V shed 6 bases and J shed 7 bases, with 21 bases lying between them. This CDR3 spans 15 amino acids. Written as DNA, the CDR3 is TGTGCCAGCAGACCAACCGCGGGGGCTGGGGGGACCCAGTACTTC. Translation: CASRPTAGAGGTQYF.

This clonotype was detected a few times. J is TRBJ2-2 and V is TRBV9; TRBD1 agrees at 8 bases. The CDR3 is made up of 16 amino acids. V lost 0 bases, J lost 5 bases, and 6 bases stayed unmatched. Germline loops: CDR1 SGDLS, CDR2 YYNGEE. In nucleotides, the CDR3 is TGTGCCAGCAGCGTAGAGAGACAGGGGCGGACCGGGGAGCTGTTTTTT. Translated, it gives CASSVERQGRTGELFF.

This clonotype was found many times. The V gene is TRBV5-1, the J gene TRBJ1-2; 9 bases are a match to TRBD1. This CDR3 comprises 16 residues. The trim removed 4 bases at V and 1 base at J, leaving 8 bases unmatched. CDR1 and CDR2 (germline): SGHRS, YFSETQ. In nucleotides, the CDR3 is TGCGCCAGCAGCGACCCGACGACAGGGGGTAACTATGGCTACACCTTC. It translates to CASSDPTTGGNYGYTF.

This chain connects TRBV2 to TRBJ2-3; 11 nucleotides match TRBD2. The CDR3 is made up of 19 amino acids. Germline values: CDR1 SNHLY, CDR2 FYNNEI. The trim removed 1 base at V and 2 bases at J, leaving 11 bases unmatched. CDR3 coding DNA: TGTGCCAGCAGTGAAGTCGGGACTAGCGGTACACTATTCACAGATACGCAGTATTTT. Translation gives CASSEVGTSGTLFTDTQYF.

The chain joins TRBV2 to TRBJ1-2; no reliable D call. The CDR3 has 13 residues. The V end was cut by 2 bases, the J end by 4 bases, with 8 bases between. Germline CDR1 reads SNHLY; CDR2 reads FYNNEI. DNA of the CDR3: TGTGCCAGCAGTGAACGGACTGTCTATGGCTACACCTTC. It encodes CASSERTVYGYTF.

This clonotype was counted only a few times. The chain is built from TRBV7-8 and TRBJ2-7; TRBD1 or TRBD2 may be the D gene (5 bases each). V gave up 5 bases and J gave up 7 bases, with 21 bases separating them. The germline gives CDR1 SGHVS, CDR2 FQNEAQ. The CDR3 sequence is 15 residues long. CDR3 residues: CASSTPGTLRREQYF. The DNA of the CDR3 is TGTGCCAGCAGCACCCCGGGGACCCTCCGTAGGGAGCAGTACTTC.

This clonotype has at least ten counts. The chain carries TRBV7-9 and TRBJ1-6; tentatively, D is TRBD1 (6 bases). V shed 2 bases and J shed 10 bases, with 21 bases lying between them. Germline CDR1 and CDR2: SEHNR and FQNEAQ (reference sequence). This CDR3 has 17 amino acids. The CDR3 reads CASSLRTAANQQSPLHF. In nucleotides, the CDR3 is TGTGCCAGCAGCTTACGGACAGCAGCGAACCAACAATCACCCCTCCACTTT.

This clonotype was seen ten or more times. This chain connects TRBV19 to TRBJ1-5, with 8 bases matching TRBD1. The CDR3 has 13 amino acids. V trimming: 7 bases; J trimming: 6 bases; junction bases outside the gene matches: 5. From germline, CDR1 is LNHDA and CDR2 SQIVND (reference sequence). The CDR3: CASNRDRGQPQHF. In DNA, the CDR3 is TGTGCCAGTAACCGTGACAGGGGTCAGCCCCAGCATTTT.

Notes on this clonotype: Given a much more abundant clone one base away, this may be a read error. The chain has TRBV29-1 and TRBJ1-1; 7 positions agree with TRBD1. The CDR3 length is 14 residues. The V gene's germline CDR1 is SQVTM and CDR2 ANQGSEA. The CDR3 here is CSGNRGERDTEAFF. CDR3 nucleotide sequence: TGCAGTGGTAACAGGGGAGAGAGGGACACTGAAGCTTTCTTT.

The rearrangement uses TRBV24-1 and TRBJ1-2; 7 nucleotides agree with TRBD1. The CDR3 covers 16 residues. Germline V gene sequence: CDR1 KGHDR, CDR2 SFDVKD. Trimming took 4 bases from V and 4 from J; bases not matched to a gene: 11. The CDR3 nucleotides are TGTGCCACCAGTGAATGGGACAGCCGAGGATTCTATGGCTACACCTTC. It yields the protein CATSEWDSRGFYGYTF.

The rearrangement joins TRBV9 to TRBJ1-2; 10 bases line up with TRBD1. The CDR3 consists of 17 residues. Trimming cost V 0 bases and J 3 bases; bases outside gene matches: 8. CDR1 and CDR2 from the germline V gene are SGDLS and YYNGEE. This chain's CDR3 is CASSVVTGGGRDYGYTF. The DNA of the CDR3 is TGTGCCAGCAGCGTAGTGACAGGGGGCGGGCGGGACTATGGCTACACCTTC.

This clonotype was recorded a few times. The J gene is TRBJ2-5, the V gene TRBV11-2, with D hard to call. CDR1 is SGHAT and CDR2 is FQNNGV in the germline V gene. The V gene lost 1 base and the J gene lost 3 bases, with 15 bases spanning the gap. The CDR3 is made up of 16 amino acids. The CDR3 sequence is CASSLGPPRAKETQYF. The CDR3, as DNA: TGTGCCAGCAGCTTAGGGCCCCCACGGGCAAAAGAGACCCAGTACTTC. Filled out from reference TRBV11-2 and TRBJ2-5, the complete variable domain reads EAGVAQSPRYKIIEKRQSVAFWCNPISGHATLYWYQQILGQGPKLLIQFQNNGVVDDSQLPKDRFSAERLKGVDSTLKIQPAKLEDSAVYLCASSLGPPRAKETQYFGPGTRLLVL.

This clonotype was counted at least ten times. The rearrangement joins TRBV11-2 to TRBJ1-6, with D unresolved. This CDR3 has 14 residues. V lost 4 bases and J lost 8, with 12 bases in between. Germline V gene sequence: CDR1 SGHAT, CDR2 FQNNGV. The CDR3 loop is CASSSGPRDSPLHF. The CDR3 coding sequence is TGTGCCAGCAGCTCCGGGCCAAGAGATTCACCCCTCCACTTT.

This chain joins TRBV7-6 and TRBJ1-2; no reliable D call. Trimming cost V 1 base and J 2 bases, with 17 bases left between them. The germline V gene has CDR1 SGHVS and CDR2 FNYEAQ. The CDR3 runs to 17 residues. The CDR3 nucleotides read TGTGCCAGCAGCTTAGTAGTAGCGGGAGGGCTCAACTATGGCTACACCTTC. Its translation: CASSLVVAGGLNYGYTF.

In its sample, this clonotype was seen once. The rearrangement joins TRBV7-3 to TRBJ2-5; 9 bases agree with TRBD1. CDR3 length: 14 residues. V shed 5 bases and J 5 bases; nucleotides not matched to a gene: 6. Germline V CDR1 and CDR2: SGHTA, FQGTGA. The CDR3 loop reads CASSDTGGGETQYF. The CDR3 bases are TGTGCCAGCAGCGACACAGGGGGCGGTGAGACCCAGTACTTC.

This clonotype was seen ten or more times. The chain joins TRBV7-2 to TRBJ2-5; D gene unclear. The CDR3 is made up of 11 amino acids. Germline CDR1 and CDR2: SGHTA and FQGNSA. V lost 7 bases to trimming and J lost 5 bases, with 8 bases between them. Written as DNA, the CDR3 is TGTGCCAGCATGATGCTTGAGACCCAGTACTTC. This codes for CASMMLETQYF.

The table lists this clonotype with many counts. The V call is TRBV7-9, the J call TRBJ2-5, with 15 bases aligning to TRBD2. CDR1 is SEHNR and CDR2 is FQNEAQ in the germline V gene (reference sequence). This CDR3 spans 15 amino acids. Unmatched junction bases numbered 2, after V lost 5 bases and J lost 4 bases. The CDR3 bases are TGTGCCAGCAGCCCGGGACTAGCGGGGGGAGAGACCCAGTACTTC. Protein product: CASSPGLAGGETQYF.

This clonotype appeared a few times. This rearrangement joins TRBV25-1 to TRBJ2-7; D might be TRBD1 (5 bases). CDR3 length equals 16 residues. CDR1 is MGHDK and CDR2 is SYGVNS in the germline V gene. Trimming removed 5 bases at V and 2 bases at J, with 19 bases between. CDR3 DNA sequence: TGTGCCAGCAGTTTATTTTTCACGGGCAGGGCCTACGAGCAGTACTTC. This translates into CASSLFFTGRAYEQYF.

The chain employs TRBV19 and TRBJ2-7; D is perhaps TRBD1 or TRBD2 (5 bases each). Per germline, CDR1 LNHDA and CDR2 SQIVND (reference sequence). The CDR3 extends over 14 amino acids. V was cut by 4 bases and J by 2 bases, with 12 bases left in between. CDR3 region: CASSTGTVPYEQYF. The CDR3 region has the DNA TGTGCCAGTAGTACGGGGACGGTCCCCTACGAGCAGTACTTC.

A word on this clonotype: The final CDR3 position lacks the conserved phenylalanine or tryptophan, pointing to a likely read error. Written as DNA, the CDR3 is TGTGCCAGCAGCCCCGCAGGGACCGGGGAGCTGTTTTTA. Amino acids: CASSPAGTGELFL. The chain uses TRBV7-7 and TRBJ2-2; D perhaps matches TRBD1 (5 bases). V dropped 5 bases and J dropped 5 bases, with 9 bases sitting between them. Germline CDR1 and CDR2: SSHAT and FNYEAQ (reference sequence). The CDR3 length is 13 residues.